This entry describes one T cell receptor beta chain. The data stem from a study of blood T cell repertoires in COVID-19. TCRdb keeps only in-frame clones here, not all; method: immunoSEQ multiplex PCR. There are around 480,000 clones in the sample; roughly 90% occur only once, and roughly 0.7% lies in the top ten. The V gene's germline CDR1 is SGDLS and CDR2 YYNGEE. V trimming: 4 bases; J trimming: 3 bases; junction bases outside the gene matches: 6. CDR3 length: 15 residues. The rearrangement links TRBV9 to TRBJ2-2, with 7 positions matching TRBD1. This receptor was identified in a young woman who had recovered from COVID-19. The sample taken for sequencing was PBMCs or T cells enriched from blood (not recorded which). CDR3: CASSSRQGDTGELFF. The CDR3 coding sequence is TGTGCCAGCAGCTCCCGACAGGGAGACACCGGGGAGCTGTTTTTT.